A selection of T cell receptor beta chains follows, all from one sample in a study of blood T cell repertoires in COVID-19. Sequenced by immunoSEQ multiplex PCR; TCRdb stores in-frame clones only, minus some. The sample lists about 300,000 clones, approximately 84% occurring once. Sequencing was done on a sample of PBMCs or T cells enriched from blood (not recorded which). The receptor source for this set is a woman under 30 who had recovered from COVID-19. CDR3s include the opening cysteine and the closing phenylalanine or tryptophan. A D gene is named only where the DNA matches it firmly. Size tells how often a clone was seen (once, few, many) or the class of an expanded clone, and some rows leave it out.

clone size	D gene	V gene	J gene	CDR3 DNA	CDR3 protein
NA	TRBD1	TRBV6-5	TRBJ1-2	TGTGCCAGCAGTACCCGGGACAGGGCAGGAGGCTACACCTTC	CASSTRDRAGGYTF
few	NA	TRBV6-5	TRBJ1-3	TGTGCCAGCAGTTTGTCCTTTGTGGGGGCCCGAAACACCATATATTTT	CASSLSFVGARNTIYF
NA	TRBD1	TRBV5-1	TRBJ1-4	TGCGCCAGCAGCAGTAATCCGGGACAGGGAAATGAAAAACTGTTTTTT	CASSSNPGQGNEKLFF
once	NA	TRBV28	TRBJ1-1	TGTGCCAGCAGTTCCCTCGAGGGTAGTGGAGAAGCTTTCTTT	CASSSLEGSGEAFF
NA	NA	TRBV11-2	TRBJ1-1	TGTGCCAGCAGCTTAGGGACAAGTATGAACACTGAAGCTTTCTTT	CASSLGTSMNTEAFF
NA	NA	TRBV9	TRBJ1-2	TGTGCCAGCAGCGCATCGTCGGGGTCCAATGGCTACACCTTC	CASSASSGSNGYTF
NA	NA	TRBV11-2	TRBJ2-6	TGTGCCAGCAGCCCATTTCAGGGCGCTGGGGCCAACGTCCTGACTTTC	CASSPFQGAGANVLTF
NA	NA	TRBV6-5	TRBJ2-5	TGTGCCAGCAGTTACTGGGGGGGCCGGGAGACCCAGTACTTC	CASSYWGGRETQYF
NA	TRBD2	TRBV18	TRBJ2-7	TGTGCCAGCTCACCACGGTGTTGGGGGACTAGCGGGAGGACGGGCTACGAGCAGTACTTC	CASSPRCWGTSGRTGYEQYF
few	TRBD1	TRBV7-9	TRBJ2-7	TGTGCCAGCAGCACCGGACAGGTACCGGTGGCGTACTTC	CASSTGQVPVAYF
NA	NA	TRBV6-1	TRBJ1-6	TGTGCCAGCAGTGAAAACAGGGAAAATTCACCCCTCCACTTT	CASSENRENSPLHF
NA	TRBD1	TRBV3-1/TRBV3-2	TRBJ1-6	TGTGCCAGCAGCCCAATACAGACAGGGCCTTATAATAATTCACCCCTCCACTTT	CASSPIQTGPYNNSPLHF
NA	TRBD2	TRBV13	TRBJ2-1	TGTGCCAGCAGCTTAGGGCGGGGGGGCCGGAATGAGCAGTTCTTC	CASSLGRGGRNEQFF
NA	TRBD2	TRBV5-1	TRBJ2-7	TGCGCCAGCAGAATAGCGGGCGAGCAGTACTTC	CASRIAGEQYF
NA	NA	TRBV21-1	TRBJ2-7	TGTGCCAGCAGCAAACCCAGACAGGGGGGGCCGCGGGAGCAGTACTTC	CASSKPRQGGPREQYF
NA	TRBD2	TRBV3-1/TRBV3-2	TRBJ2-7	TGTGCCAGCGGGGGGGGAGGGTATTACGAGCAGTACTTC	CASGGGGYYEQYF
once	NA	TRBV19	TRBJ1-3	TGTGCCAGCTCCTCGGAGGGAAACACCATATATTTT	CASSSEGNTIYF
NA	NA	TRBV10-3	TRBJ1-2	TGTGCCATCAGTGAGTCCTATAGACAGCCGGCTAACTATGGCTACACCTTC	CAISESYRQPANYGYTF
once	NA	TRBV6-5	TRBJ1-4	TGTGCCAGCCGGACAGCTAATGAAAAACTGTTTTTT	CASRTANEKLFF
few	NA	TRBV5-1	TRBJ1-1	TGCGCCAGCAGCTACCCACGGGAGAACACTGAAGCTTTCTTT	CASSYPRENTEAFF
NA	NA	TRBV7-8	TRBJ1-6	TGTGCCAGCAGCCCAACAGGGTCCTATAATTCACCCCTCCACTTT	CASSPTGSYNSPLHF
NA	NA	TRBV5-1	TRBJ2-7	TGCGCCTCCGGTGAGGGAGGCGTCTCGGAGCAGTACTTC	CASGEGGVSEQYF
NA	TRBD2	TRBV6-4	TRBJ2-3	TGTGCCAGCAGTGAGGGACTAGCGGGTACGCAGTATTTT	CASSEGLAGTQYF
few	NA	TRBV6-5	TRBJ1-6	TGTGCCAGCAGTATTAGCTCCTATAATTCACCCCTCCACTTT	CASSISSYNSPLHF
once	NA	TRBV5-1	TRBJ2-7	TGCGCCAGCAGCCCGGACGGGAAGGGCTCCTACGAGCAGTACTTC	CASSPDGKGSYEQYF
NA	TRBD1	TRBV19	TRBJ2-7	TGTGCCAGTAAAAGGGACAGGGGCTACGAGCAGTACTTC	CASKRDRGYEQYF
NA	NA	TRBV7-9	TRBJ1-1	TGTGCCAGCAGCTTAGGGGGGCCGGGCACTGAAGCTTTCTTT	CASSLGGPGTEAFF
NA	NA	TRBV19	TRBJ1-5	TGTGCCAGTACCCGACTTGGGAATCAGCCCCAGCATTTT	CASTRLGNQPQHF
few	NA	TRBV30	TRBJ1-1	TGTGCCTGGACGAGGGAAGCCAGGAGGAACACTGAAGCTTTCTTT	CAWTREARRNTEAFF
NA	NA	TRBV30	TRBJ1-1	TGTGCCTGGAGGCAGGGTCTAATGAACACTGAAGCTTTCTTT	CAWRQGLMNTEAFF
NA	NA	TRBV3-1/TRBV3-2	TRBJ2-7	TGTGCCAGCAGCCGGGGACTGTACAAGGTCGAGCAGTACTTC	CASSRGLYKVEQYF
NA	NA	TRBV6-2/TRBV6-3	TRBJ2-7	TGTGCCAGCAGTTACTCCCAGGGAAACGAGCAGTACTTC	CASSYSQGNEQYF
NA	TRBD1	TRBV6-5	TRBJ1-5	TGTGCCAGCAGTTACTCTGCGACAGGGAGCAATCAGCCCCAGCATTTT	CASSYSATGSNQPQHF
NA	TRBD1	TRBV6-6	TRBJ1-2	TGTGCCAGCAGTCCCCCCGGACAGGGGTTTTATGGCTACACCTTC	CASSPPGQGFYGYTF
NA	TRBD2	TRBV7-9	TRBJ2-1	TGTGCCAGCAGAGTTAGCGGGAGCACCTACAATGAGCAGTTCTTC	CASRVSGSTYNEQFF
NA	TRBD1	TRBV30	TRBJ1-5	TGTGCCTGGAGTGTGGGGACAGCCTTTAATCAGCCCCAGCATTTT	CAWSVGTAFNQPQHF
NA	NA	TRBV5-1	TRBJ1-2	TGCGCCAGCAGCTTGACAGGGACCTACACCTTC	CASSLTGTYTF
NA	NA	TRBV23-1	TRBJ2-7	TGCGCCAGCAGTCAGCGGGGACACGAGCAGTACTTC	CASSQRGHEQYF
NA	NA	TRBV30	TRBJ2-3	TGTGCCTGGAGGGGACTGGGCAGGACCACAGATACGCAGTATTTT	CAWRGLGRTTDTQYF
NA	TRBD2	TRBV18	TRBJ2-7	TGTGCCAGCTCCCCCACTAGCGGGGGGCCTCTTTCAAGCGAGCAGTACTTC	CASSPTSGGPLSSEQYF
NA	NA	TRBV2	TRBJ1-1	TGTGCCAGCAGTGAGCCCGATCTAGGTACTGAAGCTTTCTTT	CASSEPDLGTEAFF
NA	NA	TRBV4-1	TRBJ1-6	TGCGCCAGCAGCCAATTACAGGTGTATAATTCACCCCTCCACTTT	CASSQLQVYNSPLHF
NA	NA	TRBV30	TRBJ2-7	TGTGCCTACGGGACTGTCGGATACGAGCAGTACTTC	CAYGTVGYEQYF
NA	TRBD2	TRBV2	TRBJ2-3	TGTGCCAGCAGCGGGGGGAGGATGGGCACAGATACGCAGTATTTT	CASSGGRMGTDTQYF
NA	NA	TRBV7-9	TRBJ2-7	TGTGCCAGCAGCGCAAGACAGGAGTCCTACGAGCAGTACTTC	CASSARQESYEQYF
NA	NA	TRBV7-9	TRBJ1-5	TGTGCCAGCAGCTCGGACAACAATCAGCCCCAGCATTTT	CASSSDNNQPQHF
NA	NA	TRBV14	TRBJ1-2	TGTGCCAGCAGCCAGGGGGCCCTACGTCGAGCTGGCTACACCTTC	CASSQGALRRAGYTF
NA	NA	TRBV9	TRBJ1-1	TGTGCCAGCAGCGTAGAAGAGACACTGAACACTGAAGCTTTCTTT	CASSVEETLNTEAFF
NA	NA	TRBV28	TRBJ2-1	TGTGCCAGCAGTTTAAGAGCTGGAGATGAGCAGTTCTTC	CASSLRAGDEQFF
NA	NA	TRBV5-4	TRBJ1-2	TGTGCCAGCAGCTTCGATCCAGGAAACTATGGCTACACCTTC	CASSFDPGNYGYTF